This T cell receptor (beta chain) was captured in a study of cytomegalovirus exposure and HLA in healthy donors. PCR was performed using 60 Vbeta and 13 Jbeta primers. Using immunoSEQ multiplex PCR, the repertoire was profiled, and TCRdb retains in-frame clones only, with some absent. The table shows under 250,000 clones, with roughly four fifths occurring only once. Germline V gene sequence: CDR1 SGHDT, CDR2 YYEEEE. The CDR3 is 12 residues long. The V and J ends lost 2 bases and 8 bases respectively, with 10 bases between them. The table lists this clone with a few counts. The chain has TRBV5-6 and TRBJ1-1; D is uncertain. This receptor was identified in a woman aged 40 to 50 in good health and CMV-seronegative. The sequencing sample was made of PBMCs. This CDR3 is CASSFGQIEAFF. The DNA for the CDR3 is TGTGCCAGCAGCTTTGGGCAGATCGAAGCTTTCTTT. Complete variable domain (other parts from reference TRBV5-6 and TRBJ1-1): DAGVTQSPTHLIKTRGQQVTLRCSPKSGHDTVSWYQQALGQGPQFIFQYYEEEERQRGNFPDRFSGHQFPNYSSELNVNALLLGDSALYLCASSFGQIEAFFGQGTRLTVV.